In this sample, the clone carrying this TCR beta chain turned up a few times. Its specificity is unknown. The V gene's germline CDR1 is SGHRS and CDR2 YFSETQ. V shed 2 bases and J 6 bases; nucleotides not matched to a gene: 5. The CDR3 consists of 15 residues. This entry comes from a study of T-cell reconstitution after alpha-beta-depleted transplantation in children. Study-level points and caveats: Surviving recipient T cells and thymic progenitors accounted for the high day-60 TCRbeta diversity observed in some patients. Expanded clones from the graft, numbering several hundred, reportedly supplied alpha-beta T cells about two months after transplant. At one year after transplant, newly produced T cells mostly accounted for T-cell counts and diversity.

Molecular barcoding with unique molecular identifiers was used for the TCRbeta library. TCRdb re-analysed the PCR reads in MiXCR, keeping a single row per CDR3 protein. Among about 540,000 distinct CDR3 sequences listed, 20% to 30% were seen once. The receptor was isolated from a boy less than two years old with Wiskott-Aldrich syndrome, due to receive a stem cell transplant. The chain employs TRBV5-1 and TRBJ1-6; 7 nucleotides agree with TRBD1. Sequenced material: PBMCs, taken before TCRalphabeta/CD19-depleted stem cell transplant. CDR3 in amino acids: CASSLDRAGNSPLHF. The CDR3 nucleotides are TGCGCCAGCAGCTTAGACAGGGCCGGTAATTCACCCCTCCACTTT.